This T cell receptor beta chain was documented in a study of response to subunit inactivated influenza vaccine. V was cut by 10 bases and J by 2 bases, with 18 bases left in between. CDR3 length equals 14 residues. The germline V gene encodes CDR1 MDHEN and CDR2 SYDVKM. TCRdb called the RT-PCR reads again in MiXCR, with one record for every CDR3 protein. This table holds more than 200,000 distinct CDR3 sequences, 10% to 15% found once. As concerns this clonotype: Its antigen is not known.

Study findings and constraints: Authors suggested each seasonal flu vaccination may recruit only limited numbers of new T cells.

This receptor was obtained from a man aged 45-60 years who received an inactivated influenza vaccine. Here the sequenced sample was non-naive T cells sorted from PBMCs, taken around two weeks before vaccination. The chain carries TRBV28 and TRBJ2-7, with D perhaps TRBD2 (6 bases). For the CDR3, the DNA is TGTGCCACCCGACGGGGGTCAGCACCCTACGAGCAGTACTTC. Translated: CATRRGSAPYEQYF.